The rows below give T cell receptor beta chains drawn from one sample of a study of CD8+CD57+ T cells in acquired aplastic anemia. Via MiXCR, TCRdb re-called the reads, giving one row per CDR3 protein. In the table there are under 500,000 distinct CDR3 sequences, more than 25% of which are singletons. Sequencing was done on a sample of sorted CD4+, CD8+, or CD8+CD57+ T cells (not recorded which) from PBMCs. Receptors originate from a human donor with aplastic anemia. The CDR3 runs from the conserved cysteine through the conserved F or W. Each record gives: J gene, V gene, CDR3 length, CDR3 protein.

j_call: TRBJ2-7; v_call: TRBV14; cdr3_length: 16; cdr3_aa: CASSQDQRQGTYEQYF
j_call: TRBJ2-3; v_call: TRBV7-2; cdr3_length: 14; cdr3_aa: CASSLYRQADTQYF
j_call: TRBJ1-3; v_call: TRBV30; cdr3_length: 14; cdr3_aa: CAWSTRSSGNTIYF
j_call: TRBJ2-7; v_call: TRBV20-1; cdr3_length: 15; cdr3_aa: CSARAADRGAREQYF
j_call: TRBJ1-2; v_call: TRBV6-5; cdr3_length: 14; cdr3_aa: CASSYVPANYGYTF
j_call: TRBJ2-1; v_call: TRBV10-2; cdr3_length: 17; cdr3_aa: CASSDWTSGKSYNEQFF
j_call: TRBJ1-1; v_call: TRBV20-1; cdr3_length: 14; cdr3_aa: CSARDPQGGTEAFF
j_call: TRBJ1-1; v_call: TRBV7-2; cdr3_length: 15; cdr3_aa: CASSPGFSMNTEAFF
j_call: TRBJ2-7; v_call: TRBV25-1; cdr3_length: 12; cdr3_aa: CAIGTAGYEQYF
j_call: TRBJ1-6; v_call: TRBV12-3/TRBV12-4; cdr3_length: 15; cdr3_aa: CASSLGGDGNSPLHF
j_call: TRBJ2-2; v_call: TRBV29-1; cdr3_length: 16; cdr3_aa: CSDTANGGHGTGELFF
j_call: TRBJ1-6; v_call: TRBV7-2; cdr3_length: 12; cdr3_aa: CASSLGGESLHF
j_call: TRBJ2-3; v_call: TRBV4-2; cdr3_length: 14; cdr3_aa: CASSQTGSTDTQYF
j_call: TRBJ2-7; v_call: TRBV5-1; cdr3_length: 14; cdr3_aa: CASSLRTPNYEQYF
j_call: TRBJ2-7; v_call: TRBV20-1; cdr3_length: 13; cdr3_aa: CSARGQENYEQYF
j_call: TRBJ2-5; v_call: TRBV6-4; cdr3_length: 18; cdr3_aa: CASSAFSGGNQVRQTQYF
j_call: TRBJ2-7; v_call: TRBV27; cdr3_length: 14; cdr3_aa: CASARLAGVCEQYF
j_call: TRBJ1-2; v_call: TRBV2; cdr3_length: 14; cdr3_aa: CASSHGTGAGGYTF
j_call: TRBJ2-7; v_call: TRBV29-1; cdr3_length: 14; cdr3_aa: CSVQDGGIIYEQYF
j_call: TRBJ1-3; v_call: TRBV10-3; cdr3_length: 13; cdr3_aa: CAITAVSGNTIYF
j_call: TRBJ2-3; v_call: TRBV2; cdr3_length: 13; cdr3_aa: CASSGLAADTQYF
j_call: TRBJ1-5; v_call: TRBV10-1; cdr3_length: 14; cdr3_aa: CASRGDVGNQPQHF
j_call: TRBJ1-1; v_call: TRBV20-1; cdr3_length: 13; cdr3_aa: CSATVQGGTEAFF
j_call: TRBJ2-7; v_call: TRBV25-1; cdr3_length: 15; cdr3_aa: CASSPGSGNQPQHYF
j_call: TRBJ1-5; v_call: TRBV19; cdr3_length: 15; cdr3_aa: CASSTQGEGNQPQHF
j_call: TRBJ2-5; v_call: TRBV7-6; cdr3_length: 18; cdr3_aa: CASSSRTSGGSAPETQYF
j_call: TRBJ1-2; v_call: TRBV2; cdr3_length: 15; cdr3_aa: CASTNWRGGEYGYTF
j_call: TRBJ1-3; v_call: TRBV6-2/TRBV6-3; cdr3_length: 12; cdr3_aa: CASSYRGNTIYF
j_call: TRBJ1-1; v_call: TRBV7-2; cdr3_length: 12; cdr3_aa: CASSLAQLEAFF
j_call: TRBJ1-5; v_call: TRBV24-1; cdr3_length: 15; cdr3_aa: CATSDSGQPHQPQHF
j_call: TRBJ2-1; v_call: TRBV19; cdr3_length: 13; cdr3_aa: CASRTDLTGEEFF
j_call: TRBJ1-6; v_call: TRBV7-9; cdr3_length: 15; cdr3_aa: CASSNTNLKRSPLHF
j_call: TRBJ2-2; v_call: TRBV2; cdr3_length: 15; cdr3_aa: CASRVKTGPAGELFF
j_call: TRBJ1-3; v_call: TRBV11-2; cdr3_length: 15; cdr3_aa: CASSYDRGLGNTIYF
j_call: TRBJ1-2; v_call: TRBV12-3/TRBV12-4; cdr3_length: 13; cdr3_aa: CASSFGLVGGYTF
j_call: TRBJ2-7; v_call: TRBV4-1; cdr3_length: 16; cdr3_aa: CASSQTKGTSDNEQYF
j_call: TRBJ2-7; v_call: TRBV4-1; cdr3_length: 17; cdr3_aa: CASSQDPGGHNSYEQYF
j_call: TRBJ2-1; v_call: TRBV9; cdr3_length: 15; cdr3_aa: CASSVAAGGRHEQFF
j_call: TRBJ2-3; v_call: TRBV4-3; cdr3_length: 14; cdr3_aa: CASSLRSHGDTQYF
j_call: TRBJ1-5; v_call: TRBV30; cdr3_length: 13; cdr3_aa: CASDRGPGQPQHF
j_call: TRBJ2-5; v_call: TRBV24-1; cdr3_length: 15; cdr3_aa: CATSDLGQGEETQYF
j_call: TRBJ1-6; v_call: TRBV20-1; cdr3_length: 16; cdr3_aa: CSARGDRGLTNSPLHF
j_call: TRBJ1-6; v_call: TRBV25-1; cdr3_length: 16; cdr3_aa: CASSFDRVTYNSPLHF
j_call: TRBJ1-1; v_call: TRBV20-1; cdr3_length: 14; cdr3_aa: CSAKAGTGHTEAFF
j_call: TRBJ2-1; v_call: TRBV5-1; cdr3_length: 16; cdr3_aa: CASAPPQAGIYNEQFF
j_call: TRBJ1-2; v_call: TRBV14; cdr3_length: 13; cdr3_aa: CASSPNSPYGYTF
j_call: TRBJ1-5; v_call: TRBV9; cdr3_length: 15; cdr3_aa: CASSVDPAVNQPQHF
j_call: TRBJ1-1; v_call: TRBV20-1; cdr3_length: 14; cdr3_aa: CSARVGAMNTEAFF
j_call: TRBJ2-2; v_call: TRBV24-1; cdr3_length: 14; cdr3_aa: CATSSLGRTGELFF
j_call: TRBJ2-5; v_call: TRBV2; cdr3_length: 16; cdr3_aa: CASSDGASGYQETQYF
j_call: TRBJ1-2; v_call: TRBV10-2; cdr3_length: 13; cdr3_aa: CASTATGVEGYTF
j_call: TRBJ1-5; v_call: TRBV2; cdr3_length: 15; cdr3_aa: CASMAGQSYNQPQHF
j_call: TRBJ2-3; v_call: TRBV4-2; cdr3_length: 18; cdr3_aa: CASSHDMGGRLEGDTQYF
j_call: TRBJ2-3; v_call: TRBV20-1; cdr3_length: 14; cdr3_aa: CSARDRRDTDTQYF
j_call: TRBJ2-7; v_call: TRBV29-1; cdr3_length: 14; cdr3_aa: CSVLGGTGYNEQYF